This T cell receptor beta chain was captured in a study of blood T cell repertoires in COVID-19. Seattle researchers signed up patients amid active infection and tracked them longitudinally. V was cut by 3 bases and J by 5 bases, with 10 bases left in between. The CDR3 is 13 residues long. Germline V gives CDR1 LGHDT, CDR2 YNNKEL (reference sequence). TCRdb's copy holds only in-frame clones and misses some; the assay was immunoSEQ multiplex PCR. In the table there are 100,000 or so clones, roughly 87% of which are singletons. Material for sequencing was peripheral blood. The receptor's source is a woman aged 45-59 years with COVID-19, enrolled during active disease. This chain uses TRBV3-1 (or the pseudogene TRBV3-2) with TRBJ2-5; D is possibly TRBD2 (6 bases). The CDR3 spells CASSQAAGETQYF. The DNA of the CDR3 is TGTGCCAGCAGCCAGGCGGCGGGGGAGACCCAGTACTTC.